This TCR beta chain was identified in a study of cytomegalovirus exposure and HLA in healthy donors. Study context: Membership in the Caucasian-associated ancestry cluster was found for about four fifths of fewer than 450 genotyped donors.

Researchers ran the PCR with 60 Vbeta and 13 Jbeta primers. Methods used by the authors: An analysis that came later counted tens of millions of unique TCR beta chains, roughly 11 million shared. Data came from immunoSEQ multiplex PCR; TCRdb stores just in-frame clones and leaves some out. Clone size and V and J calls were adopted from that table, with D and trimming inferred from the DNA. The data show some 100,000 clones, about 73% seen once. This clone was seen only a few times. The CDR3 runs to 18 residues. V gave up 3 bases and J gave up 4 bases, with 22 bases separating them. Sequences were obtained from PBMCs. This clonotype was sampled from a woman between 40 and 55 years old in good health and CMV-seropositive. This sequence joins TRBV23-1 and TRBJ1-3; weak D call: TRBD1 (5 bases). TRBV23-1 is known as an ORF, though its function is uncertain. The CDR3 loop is CASSHLPRRGLLGNTIYF. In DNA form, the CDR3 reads TGCGCCAGCAGTCACCTGCCCCGGAGGGGATTGTTAGGAAACACCATATATTTT.